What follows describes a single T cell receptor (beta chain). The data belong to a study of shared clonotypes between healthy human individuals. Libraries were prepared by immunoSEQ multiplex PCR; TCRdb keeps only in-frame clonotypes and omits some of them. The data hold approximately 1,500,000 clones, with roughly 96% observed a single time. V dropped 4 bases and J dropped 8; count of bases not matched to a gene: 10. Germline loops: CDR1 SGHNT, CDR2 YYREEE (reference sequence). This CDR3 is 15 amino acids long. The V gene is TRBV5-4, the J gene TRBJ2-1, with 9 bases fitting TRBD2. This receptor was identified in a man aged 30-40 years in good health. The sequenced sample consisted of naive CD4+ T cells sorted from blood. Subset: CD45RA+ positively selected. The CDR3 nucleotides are TGTGCCAGCAGCCTCCCCGGGACTAGCACCTATGAGCAGTTCTTC. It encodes CASSLPGTSTYEQFF.